One TCR beta chain is described in this entry. The antigen remains unidentified. This CDR3 is 14 amino acids long. CDR1 is GTSNPN and CDR2 is SVGIG in the germline V gene (reference sequence). V was clipped by 5 bases and J by 7 bases, with 18 bases between them. Clones were read by immunoSEQ multiplex PCR, and TCRdb kept only the in-frame ones, dropping some. This table holds 1.5 million to 2.5 million clones, just under 95% found once. The data derive from a study of shared clonotypes between healthy human individuals. Notes on the study in general: Richness estimates generally favored naive over memory subsets. For sorted subsets, rarefaction showed incomplete sequencing despite large depth.

Terminally differentiated effector memory CD45RA+ cells were excluded by CCR7 positive selection of CD45RO-negative cells. Each donor was a Caucasian adult residing in Nashville, Tennessee. The sequenced sample was naive CD8+ T cells sorted from blood. This TCR came from a young man in good health. The chain employs TRBV30 and TRBJ2-1; maybe TRBD2 (7 bases). The CDR3 DNA is TGTGCCTGGGGAGGGGGGGCTGTTTTAAATGAGCAGTTCTTC. It codes for CAWGGGAVLNEQFF.